This TCR beta chain was sequenced during a study of graft-versus-host responses after intestinal transplantation. TCRdb's copy holds only in-frame clones and misses some; the assay was immunoSEQ multiplex PCR. This table holds fewer than 15,000 clones, roughly a third found once. Responders labeled with CFSE (approximately 200,000) were plated with approximately 200,000 irradiated, violet-dye-labeled stimulators. Germline V gene sequence: CDR1 MNHEY, CDR2 SMNVEV (reference sequence). The ends were cut back, 5 bases at V and 6 bases at J, with 8 bases in the middle. This CDR3 comprises 12 residues. This receptor was identified in a human patient who received an intestinal transplant. V is TRBV27 and J is TRBJ2-1; possible D gene TRBD1, 6 bases. Sequenced here: alloreactive CD8+ T cells from a mixed lymphocyte reaction culture, sampled before intestinal transplant. The subset here: CFSE-low proliferating T cells sorted from roughly 6-day pre-transplant mixed lymphocyte reaction (GvH or HvG direction). DNA for the CDR3: TGTGCCAGCAGTCAGGGGCGCAATGAGCAGTTCTTC. Translating it yields CASSQGRNEQFF.